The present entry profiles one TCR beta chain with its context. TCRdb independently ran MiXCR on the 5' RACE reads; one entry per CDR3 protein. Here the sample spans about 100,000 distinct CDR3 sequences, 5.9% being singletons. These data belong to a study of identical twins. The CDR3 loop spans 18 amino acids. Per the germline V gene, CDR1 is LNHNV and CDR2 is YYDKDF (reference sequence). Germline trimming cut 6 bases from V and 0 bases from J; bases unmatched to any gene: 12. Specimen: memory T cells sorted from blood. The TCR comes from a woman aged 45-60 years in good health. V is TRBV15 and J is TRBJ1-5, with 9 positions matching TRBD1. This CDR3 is CATRPSPGQGHSNQPQHF. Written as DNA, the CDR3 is TGTGCCACCAGACCATCCCCGGGACAGGGACATAGCAATCAGCCCCAGCATTTT.